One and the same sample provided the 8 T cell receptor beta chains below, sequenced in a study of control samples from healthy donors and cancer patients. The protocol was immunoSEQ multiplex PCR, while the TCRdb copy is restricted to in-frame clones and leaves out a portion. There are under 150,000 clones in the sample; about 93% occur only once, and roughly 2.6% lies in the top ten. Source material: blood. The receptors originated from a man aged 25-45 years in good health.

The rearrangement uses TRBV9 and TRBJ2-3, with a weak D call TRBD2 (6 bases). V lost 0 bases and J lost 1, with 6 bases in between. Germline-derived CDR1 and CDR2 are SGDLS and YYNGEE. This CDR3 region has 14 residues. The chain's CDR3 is CASSVASGTDTQYF. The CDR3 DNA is TGTGCCAGCAGCGTAGCTAGCGGCACAGATACGCAGTATTTT.

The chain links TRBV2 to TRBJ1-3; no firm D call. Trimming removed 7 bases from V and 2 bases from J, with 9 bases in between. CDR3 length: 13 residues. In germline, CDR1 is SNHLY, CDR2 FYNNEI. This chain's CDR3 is CASKRIAGNTIYF. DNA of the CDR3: TGTGCCAGCAAGAGAATAGCTGGAAACACCATATATTTT.

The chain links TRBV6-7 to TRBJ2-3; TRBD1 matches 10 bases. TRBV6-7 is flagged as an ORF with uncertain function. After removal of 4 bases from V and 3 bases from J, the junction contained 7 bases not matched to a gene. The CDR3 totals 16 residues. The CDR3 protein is CASSCPDRGRTDTQYF. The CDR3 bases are TGTGCCAGCAGTTGCCCCGACAGGGGGCGGACAGATACGCAGTATTTT.

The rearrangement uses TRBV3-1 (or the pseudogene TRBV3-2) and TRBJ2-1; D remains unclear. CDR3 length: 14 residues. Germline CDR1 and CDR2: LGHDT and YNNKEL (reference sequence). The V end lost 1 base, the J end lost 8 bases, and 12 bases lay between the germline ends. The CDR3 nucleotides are TGTGCCAGCAGCCAAGCCACACGGAGCGATGAGCAGTTCTTC. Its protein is CASSQATRSDEQFF.

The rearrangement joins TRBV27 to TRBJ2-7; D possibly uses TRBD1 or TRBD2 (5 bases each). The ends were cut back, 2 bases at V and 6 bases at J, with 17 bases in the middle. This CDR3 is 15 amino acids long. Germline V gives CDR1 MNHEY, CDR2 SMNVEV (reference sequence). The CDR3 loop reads CASSLRGPPFSEQYF. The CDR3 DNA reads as TGTGCCAGCAGTTTACGGGGCCCCCCCTTTAGCGAGCAGTACTTC.

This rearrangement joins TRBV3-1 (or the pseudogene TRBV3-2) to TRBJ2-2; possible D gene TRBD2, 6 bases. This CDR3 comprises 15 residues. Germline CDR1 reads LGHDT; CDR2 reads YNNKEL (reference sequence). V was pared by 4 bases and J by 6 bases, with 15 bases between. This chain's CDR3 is CASSPDRGWAGELFF. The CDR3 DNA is TGTGCCAGCAGCCCCGATCGGGGGTGGGCCGGGGAGCTGTTTTTT.

CDR3 protein: CASSQYRPGGGEKLFF. As DNA, the CDR3 is TGTGCCAGCAGTCAGTATCGGCCAGGGGGTGGCGAAAAACTGTTTTTT. The V call is TRBV28, the J call TRBJ1-4; TRBD1 aligns across 7 bases. Trimming cost V 5 bases and J 8 bases; bases outside gene matches: 14. Germline V gene lookup returns CDR1 MDHEN and CDR2 SYDVKM. The CDR3 length is 16 residues.

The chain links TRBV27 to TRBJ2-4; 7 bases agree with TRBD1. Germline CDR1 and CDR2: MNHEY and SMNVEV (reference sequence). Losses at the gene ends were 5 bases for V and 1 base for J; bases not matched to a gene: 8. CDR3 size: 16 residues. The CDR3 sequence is CASSRQGDRAKNIQYF. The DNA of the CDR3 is TGTGCCAGCAGTAGGCAGGGGGATAGGGCCAAAAACATTCAGTACTTC.